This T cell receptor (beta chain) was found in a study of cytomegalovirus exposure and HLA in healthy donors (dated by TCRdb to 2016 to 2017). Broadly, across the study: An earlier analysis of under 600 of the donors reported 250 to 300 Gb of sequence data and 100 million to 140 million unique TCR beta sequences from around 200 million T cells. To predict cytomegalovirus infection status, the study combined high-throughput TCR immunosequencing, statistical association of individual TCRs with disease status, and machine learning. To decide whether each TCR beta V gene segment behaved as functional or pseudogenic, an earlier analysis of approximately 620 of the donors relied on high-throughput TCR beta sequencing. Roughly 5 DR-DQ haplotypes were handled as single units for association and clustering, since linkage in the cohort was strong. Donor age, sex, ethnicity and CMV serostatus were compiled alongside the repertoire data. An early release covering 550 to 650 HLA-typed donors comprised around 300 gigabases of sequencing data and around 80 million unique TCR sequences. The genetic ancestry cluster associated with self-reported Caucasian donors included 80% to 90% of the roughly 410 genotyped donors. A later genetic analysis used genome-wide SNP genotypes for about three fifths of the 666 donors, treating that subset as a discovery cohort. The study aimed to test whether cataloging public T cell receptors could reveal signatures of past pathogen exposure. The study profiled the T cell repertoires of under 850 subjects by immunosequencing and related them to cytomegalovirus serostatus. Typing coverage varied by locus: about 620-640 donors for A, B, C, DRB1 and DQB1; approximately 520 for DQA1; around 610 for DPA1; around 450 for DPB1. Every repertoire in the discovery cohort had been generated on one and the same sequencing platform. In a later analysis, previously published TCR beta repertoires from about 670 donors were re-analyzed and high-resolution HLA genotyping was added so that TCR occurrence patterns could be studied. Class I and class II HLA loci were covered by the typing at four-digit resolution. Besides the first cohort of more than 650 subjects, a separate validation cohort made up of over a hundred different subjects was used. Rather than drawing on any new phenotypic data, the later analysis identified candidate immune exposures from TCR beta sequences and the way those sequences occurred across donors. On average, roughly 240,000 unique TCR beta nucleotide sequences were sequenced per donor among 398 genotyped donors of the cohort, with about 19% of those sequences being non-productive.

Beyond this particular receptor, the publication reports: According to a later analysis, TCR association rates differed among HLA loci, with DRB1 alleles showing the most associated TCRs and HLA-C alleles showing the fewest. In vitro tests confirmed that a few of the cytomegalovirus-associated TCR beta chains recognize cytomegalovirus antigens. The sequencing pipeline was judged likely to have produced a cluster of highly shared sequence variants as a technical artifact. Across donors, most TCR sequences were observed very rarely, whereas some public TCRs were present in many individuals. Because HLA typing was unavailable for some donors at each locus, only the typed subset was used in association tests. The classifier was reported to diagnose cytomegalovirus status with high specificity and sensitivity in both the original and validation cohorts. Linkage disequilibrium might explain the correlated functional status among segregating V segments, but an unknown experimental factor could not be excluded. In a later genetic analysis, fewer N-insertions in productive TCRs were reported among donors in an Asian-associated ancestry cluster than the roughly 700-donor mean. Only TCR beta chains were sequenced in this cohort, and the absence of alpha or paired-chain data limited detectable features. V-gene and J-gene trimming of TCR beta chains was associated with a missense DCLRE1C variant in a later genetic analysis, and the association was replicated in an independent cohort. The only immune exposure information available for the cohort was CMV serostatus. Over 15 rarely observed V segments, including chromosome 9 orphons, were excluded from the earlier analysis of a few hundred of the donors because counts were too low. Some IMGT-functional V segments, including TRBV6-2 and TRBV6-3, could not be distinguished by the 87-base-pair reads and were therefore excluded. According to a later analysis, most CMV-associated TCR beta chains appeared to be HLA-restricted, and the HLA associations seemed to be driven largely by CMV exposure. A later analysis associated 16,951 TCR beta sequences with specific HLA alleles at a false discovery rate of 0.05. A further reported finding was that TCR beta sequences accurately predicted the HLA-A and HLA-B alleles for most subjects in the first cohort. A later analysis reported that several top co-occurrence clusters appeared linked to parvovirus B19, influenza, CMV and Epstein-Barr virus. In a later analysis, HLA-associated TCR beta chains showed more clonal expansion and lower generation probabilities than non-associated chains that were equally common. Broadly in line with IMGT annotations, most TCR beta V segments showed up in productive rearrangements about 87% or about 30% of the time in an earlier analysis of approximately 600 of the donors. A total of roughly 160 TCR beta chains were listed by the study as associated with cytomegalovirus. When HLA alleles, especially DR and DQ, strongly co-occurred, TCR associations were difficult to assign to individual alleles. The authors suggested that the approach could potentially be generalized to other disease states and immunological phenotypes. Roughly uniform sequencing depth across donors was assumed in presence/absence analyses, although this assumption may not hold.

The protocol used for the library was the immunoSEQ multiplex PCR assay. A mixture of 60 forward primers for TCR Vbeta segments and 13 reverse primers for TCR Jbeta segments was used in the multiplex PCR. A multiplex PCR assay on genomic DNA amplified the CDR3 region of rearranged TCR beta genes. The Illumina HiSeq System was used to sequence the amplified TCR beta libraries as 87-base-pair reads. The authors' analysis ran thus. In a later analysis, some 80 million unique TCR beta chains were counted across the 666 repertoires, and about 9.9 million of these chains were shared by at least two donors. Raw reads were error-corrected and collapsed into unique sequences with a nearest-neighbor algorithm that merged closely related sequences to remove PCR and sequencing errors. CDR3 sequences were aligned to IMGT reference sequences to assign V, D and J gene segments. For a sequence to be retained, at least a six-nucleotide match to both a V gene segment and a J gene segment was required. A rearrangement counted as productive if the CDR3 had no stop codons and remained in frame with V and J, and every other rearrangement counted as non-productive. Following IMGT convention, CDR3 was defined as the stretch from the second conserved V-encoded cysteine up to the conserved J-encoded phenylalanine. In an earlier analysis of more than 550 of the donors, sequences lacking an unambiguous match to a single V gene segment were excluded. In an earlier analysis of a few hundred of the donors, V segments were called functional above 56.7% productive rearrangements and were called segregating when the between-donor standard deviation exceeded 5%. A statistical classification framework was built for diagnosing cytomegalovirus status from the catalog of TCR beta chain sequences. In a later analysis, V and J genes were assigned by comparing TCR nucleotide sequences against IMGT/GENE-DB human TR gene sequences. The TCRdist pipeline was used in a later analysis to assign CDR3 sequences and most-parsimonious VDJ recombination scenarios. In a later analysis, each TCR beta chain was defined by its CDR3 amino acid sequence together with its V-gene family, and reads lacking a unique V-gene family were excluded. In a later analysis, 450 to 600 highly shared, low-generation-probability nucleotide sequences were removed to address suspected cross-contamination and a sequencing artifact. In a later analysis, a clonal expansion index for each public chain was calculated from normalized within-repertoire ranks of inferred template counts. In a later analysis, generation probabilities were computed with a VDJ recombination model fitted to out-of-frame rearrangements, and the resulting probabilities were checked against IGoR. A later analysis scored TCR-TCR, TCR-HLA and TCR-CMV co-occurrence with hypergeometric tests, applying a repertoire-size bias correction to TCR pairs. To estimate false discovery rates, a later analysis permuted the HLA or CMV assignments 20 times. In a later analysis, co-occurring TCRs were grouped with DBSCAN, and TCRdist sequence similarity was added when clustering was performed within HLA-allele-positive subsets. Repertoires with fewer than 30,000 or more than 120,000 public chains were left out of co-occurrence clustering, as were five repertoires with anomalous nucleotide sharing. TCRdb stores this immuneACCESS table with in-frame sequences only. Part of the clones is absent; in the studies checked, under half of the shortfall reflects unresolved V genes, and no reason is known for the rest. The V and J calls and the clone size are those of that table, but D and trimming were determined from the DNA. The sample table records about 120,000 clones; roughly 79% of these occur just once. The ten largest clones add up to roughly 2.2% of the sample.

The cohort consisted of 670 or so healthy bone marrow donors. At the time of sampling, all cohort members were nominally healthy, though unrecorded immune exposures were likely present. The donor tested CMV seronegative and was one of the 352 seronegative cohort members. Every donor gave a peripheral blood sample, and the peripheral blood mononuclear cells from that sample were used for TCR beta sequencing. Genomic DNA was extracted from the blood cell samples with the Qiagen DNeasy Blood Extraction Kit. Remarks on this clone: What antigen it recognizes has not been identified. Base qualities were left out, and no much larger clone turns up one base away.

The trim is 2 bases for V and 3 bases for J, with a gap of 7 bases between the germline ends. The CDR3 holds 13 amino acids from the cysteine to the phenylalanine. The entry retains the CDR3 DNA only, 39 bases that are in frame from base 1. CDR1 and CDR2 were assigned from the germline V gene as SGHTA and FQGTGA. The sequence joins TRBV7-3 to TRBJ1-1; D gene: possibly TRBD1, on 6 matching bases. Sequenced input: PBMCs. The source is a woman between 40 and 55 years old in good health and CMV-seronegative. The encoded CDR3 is CASSLQGYTEAFF. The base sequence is TGTGCCAGCAGCTTACAGGGGTACACTGAAGCTTTCTTT.